This T cell receptor beta chain was recorded in a study of CD8 T cells in ankylosing spondylitis. With respect to this clonotype: What it binds is not known.

General study results and limits: Matched synovial fluid from ankylosing spondylitis patients was reported to be enriched for disease-linked clones. Made up of 7 to 9 highly homologous variants, a TCR beta motif appeared characteristic of ankylosing spondylitis blood. Some of the motif variants had earlier been found in reactive arthritis patients' fluid and blood. A CD8+ phenotype characterized the disease-linked clones, which were relatively rare in peripheral blood.

The germline V gene encodes CDR1 SGHNT and CDR2 YENEEA. This CDR3 contains 15 residues. Trimming at V came to 5 bases and at J to 4 bases, leaving 7 bases not matched to a gene. Scientists made TCR beta libraries using quantitative 5'-RACE with molecular barcodes. In TCRdb, the 5' RACE reads were re-called with MiXCR into one record per CDR3 protein. The sample has some 450,000 distinct CDR3 sequences; roughly 17% are singletons. Material for sequencing was blood, either unsorted or a sorted T cell fraction (not recorded which). V and J are TRBV11-3 and TRBJ1-1; 10 bases map to TRBD1. The clonotype comes from a male donor with ankylosing spondylitis. For the CDR3, the DNA is TGTGCCAGCAGCGACGCGGGACAGGGGATCACTGAAGCTTTCTTT. It specifies CASSDAGQGITEAFF.